The rows below give T cell receptor beta chains drawn from one sample of a study of T cell responses to AZD1222 COVID-19 vaccine. Here immunoSEQ multiplex PCR was the method, and the copy in TCRdb shows in-frame clones only, minus some. Of tens of thousands of clones in the sample, about three quarters were seen once. This sample comprised peripheral blood, obtained 28 days after the second AZD1222 dose. Receptors were obtained from an adult who received the AZD1222 COVID-19 vaccine. The CDR3 runs from the conserved cysteine through the conserved F or W. Each record gives: J gene, D gene, V gene, clone size, CDR3 DNA, CDR3 protein. A D gene is named only where the DNA matches it firmly. Rows may omit the clone size; those that give it use once, few, many or a size class.

TRBJ2-1	TRBD2	TRBV11-3	once	TGTGCCAGCAGCTTAGGTTACGGCGGGAGCCTAAATGAGCAGTTCTTC	CASSLGYGGSLNEQFF
TRBJ2-2	TRBD2	TRBV6-6	.	TGTGCCAGCAGTTACCCGGGGGGCACCGGGGAGCTGTTTTTT	CASSYPGGTGELFF
TRBJ2-5	TRBD2	TRBV14	.	TGTGCCAGCAGCCAAGGTCGTGCGGGAGGGCAAGAGACCCAGTACTTC	CASSQGRAGGQETQYF
TRBJ1-2	.	TRBV2	few	TGTGCCAGCAGTGAATGGGCTGGCCAAGGCTACACCTTC	CASSEWAGQGYTF
TRBJ2-3	TRBD2	TRBV11-2	.	TGTGCCAGCAGCTCTAGGACCGTGGCGGGAGAAGGCACAGATACGCAGTATTTT	CASSSRTVAGEGTDTQYF
TRBJ2-7	.	TRBV30	.	TGTGCCTGGAGTGTACAGGGCTACGAGCAGTACTTC	CAWSVQGYEQYF
TRBJ1-6	TRBD1	TRBV18	.	TGTGCCACCCAACTACAAACAGGGGGAAATTCACCCCTCCACTTT	CATQLQTGGNSPLHF
TRBJ1-4	.	TRBV6-1	.	TGTGCCAGCAGTGAACAGCCTCGAGCAACTAATGAAAAACTGTTTTTT	CASSEQPRATNEKLFF
TRBJ1-3	.	TRBV30	few	TGTGCCTGGAGTGCGGGATCTGGAAACACCATATATTTT	CAWSAGSGNTIYF
TRBJ2-3	.	TRBV9	once	TGTGCCAGCAGCGTAGCCCCCAACGAGGATACGCAGTATTTT	CASSVAPNEDTQYF
TRBJ2-1	TRBD2	TRBV7-8	.	TGTGCCAGCAGCTTAGGTGGTAGCGGGGGGCTAGGCTACAATGAGCAGTTCTTC	CASSLGGSGGLGYNEQFF
TRBJ2-2	.	TRBV9	.	TGTGCCAGCAGCGTAGAGTTTGGAACGAACACCGGGGAGCTGTTTTTT	CASSVEFGTNTGELFF
TRBJ2-3	.	TRBV10-1	.	TGCGCCAGCAGTGAGTCAAGGGGAGCGACAGATACGCAGTATTTT	CASSESRGATDTQYF
TRBJ1-5	.	TRBV21-1	.	TGTGCCAGCAGCAAAGTAGGTGACCAGGGCAAGAATAGCAATCAGCCCCAGCATTTT	CASSKVGDQGKNSNQPQHF
TRBJ2-1	.	TRBV4-3	.	TGCGCCAGCAGCCAAGATCAGGGCGTGGGGAATGAGCAGTTCTTC	CASSQDQGVGNEQFF
TRBJ1-2	.	TRBV18	once	TGTGCCAGCTCACCTGAGACAAATAACTATGGCTACACCTTC	CASSPETNNYGYTF
TRBJ1-1	.	TRBV12-3/TRBV12-4	.	TGTGCCAGCAGACTCAGCGGCACTGAAGCTTTCTTT	CASRLSGTEAFF
TRBJ2-7	.	TRBV28	.	TGTGCCAGCAGTGCGGGACTCGCCTACGAGCAGTACTTC	CASSAGLAYEQYF
TRBJ1-1	.	TRBV6-5	.	TGTGCCAGCAGTTACCTTGACAGGAACACTGAAGCTTTCTTT	CASSYLDRNTEAFF
TRBJ1-1	.	TRBV7-9	.	TGTGCCAGCAGCCCACAGGGCTCCGACACTGAAGCTTTCTTT	CASSPQGSDTEAFF
TRBJ2-3	.	TRBV9	.	TGTGCCAGCAGCGTAGTTACAGCAAGCACAGATACGCAGTATTTT	CASSVVTASTDTQYF
TRBJ2-7	.	TRBV19	.	TGTGCCAGTAGTATCATGGCCAGCTACGAGCAGTACTTC	CASSIMASYEQYF
TRBJ1-5	.	TRBV18	.	TGTGCCAGCTCACCACCGAATTCTCGGGGAACAGGGCTGAGCAATCAGCCCCAGCATTTT	CASSPPNSRGTGLSNQPQHF
TRBJ1-2	.	TRBV29-1	.	TGCAGCGTTGAAGAACCTGAGACTTATGGCTACACCTTC	CSVEEPETYGYTF
TRBJ2-2	.	TRBV6-5	.	TGTGCCACCAAAGGGCTAGGGAAGGACACCGGGGAGCTGTTTTTT	CATKGLGKDTGELFF
TRBJ2-3	.	TRBV12-3/TRBV12-4	.	TGTGCCAGCAGTCCCCGAGGAGGAAGACGGTATTTT	CASSPRGGRRYF
TRBJ2-5	.	TRBV29-1	.	TGCAGCGTAGGCCGACAGATCCAAGAGACCCAGTACTTC	CSVGRQIQETQYF
TRBJ1-2	.	TRBV3-1/TRBV3-2	.	TGTGCCAGCAGCCAGGGCGATCTACCCTCCTATGGCTACACCTTC	CASSQGDLPSYGYTF
TRBJ2-5	TRBD2	TRBV11-3	.	TGTGCCAGCAGCTTGACTAGCAGTTTGGAGACCCAGTACTTC	CASSLTSSLETQYF
TRBJ2-6	.	TRBV9	.	TGTGCCAGCAGCGTATTAGGGCAGGGGGCCAACGTCCTGACTTTC	CASSVLGQGANVLTF
TRBJ1-2	.	TRBV30	.	TGTGCCTGGAGACCGGAAACCTATGGCTACACCTTC	CAWRPETYGYTF
TRBJ2-7	.	TRBV6-2/TRBV6-3	.	TGTGCCAGCAGTTCCGCCGGGACGGTAGACTTC	CASSSAGTVDF
TRBJ2-7	.	TRBV5-8	few	TGTGCCAGCAGCTCCAGGCCTATGGGGGAGCAGTACTTC	CASSSRPMGEQYF
TRBJ2-2	TRBD2	TRBV6-2/TRBV6-3	.	TGTGCCAGCAGTCGACTAGCGCCTAACACCGGGGAGCTGTTTTTT	CASSRLAPNTGELFF
TRBJ2-2	.	TRBV7-2	once	TGTGCCAGCAGCTCATTTTGGGAAGTAGCCGGGGAGCTGTTTTTT	CASSSFWEVAGELFF
TRBJ1-2	.	TRBV5-8	few	TGTGCCAGAGAGACTCAAGTTAACTATGGCTACACCTTC	CARETQVNYGYTF
TRBJ2-3	.	TRBV10-3	.	TGTGCCATCAGTGAGGACAGTTCAGGGGTCCATACGCAGTATTTT	CAISEDSSGVHTQYF
TRBJ2-1	.	TRBV30	.	TGTGCCTGGAGTGGCGACTACCAAAGCTCCTACAATGAGCAGTTCTTC	CAWSGDYQSSYNEQFF
TRBJ2-3	.	TRBV2	.	TGTGCCAGCATCCCACTAGATGCAGATACGCAGTATTTT	CASIPLDADTQYF
TRBJ2-7	.	TRBV5-4	.	TGTGCCAGCAGCTTGGGTGTTAGCTCCTACGAGCAGTACTTC	CASSLGVSSYEQYF
TRBJ2-7	TRBD1	TRBV5-1	.	TGCGCCAGCAGCGTGGACAGGAGAGGGTACGAGCAGTACTTC	CASSVDRRGYEQYF